These T cell receptor beta chains were read from a single sample in a study of regulatory T cells in long-lasting Graves disease. One entry per CDR3 protein, called by TCRdb with MiXCR from the multiplex PCR reads. Of about 440,000 distinct CDR3 sequences detected, roughly 15% appear once; the ten largest clones hold roughly 10%. This sample was shared with a second study, whose subject was T cells in Graves' hyperthyroidism and ophthalmopathy.

Sequences were derived from peripheral blood mononuclear cells (PBMCs), sampled at new diagnosis, from a patient treated with antithyroid drugs. Receptors originate from a woman aged 25-40 years with Graves disease. CDR3s include the opening cysteine and the closing phenylalanine or tryptophan. The D gene is left open where the match is weak. The size of a clone is reported for some rows only, either as once, few or many, or as a class for expanded clones.

J gene | clone size | V gene | D gene | CDR3 DNA | CDR3 protein
TRBJ2-4 | . | TRBV19 | TRBD1 | TGTGCCAGTAGTAGGGGACAGGTGGGAAACATTCAGTACTTC | CASSRGQVGNIQYF
TRBJ2-4 | few | TRBV4-3 | . | TGCGCCAGCAGCCTAATGTTCGGGAGTGAGGGCATTCAGTACTTC | CASSLMFGSEGIQYF
TRBJ2-7 | many | TRBV6-1 | . | TGTGCCAGCTTGATCCCGGGACACCACTCCTACGAGCAGTACTTC | CASLIPGHHSYEQYF
TRBJ2-5 | few | TRBV5-1 | . | TGCGCCAGCGGGGGGACCTCCGGGGTAGAGACCCAGTACTTC | CASGGTSGVETQYF
TRBJ2-7 | many | TRBV19 | . | TGTGCCAGTAGTATTAGACAGGCCTTCGGGGCTGCGGGACTGGAGAGTGGTTACGAGCAGTACTTC | CASSIRQAFGAAGLESGYEQYF
TRBJ2-5 | many | TRBV5-4 | TRBD2 | TGTGCCAGCAGCCAGGGACTAGCGGGAGGAGGTATAGAGACCCAGTACTTC | CASSQGLAGGGIETQYF
TRBJ2-5 | . | TRBV5-6 | . | TGTGCCAGCAGCCTGATGTTTGGAGAGACCCAGTACTTC | CASSLMFGETQYF
TRBJ1-5 | many | TRBV14 | . | TGTGCCAGCAGCCAATCAGCCCCAGGTAATCAGCCCCAGCATTTT | CASSQSAPGNQPQHF
TRBJ2-7 | . | TRBV5-6 | TRBD2 | TGTGCCAGCACGGAAGCGGGGACCTACGAGCAGTACTTC | CASTEAGTYEQYF
TRBJ1-1 | many | TRBV12-3/TRBV12-4 | . | TGTGCCAGCAGTTTATCTCCAACGGGTTATGTTTTCTTT | CASSLSPTGYVFF
TRBJ1-5 | many | TRBV2 | TRBD1 | TGTGCCAGCAGGCTAGGACAGGGTGGCAATCAGCCCCAGCATTTT | CASRLGQGGNQPQHF
TRBJ2-1 | few | TRBV5-1 | . | TGCGCCAGCAGTAGAAACATCAATGAGCAGTTCTTC | CASSRNINEQFF
TRBJ1-5 | many | TRBV4-1 | . | TGCGCCAGCAGCCAAGGGGGCCAGGGTCAGCCCCAGCATTTT | CASSQGGQGQPQHF
TRBJ2-7 | many | TRBV28 | TRBD1 | TGTGCCAGCAGTAGGACAGGGCTTCTAGCCCGTCACTACGAGCAGTACTTC | CASSRTGLLARHYEQYF
TRBJ1-2 | few | TRBV28 | . | TGTGCCAGCAGCGCCCGGCGAGGCTACACCTTC | CASSARRGYTF
TRBJ2-3 | many | TRBV20-1 | . | TGCAGTGCTGGTAGTGCAAGCACAGATACGCAGTATTTT | CSAGSASTDTQYF
TRBJ1-1 | many | TRBV7-8 | . | TGTGCCAGCAGCTTACACGCGGTCGCTTTCTTT | CASSLHAVAFF
TRBJ2-3 | few | TRBV20-1 | . | TGCAGTGCTAGAGCAGGAGGGAGCGGCACAGATACGCAGTATTTT | CSARAGGSGTDTQYF
TRBJ2-1 | . | TRBV28 | . | TGTGCCAGCAGTGCCCGGGACGACTCCAATGAGCAGTTCTTC | CASSARDDSNEQFF
TRBJ2-1 | . | TRBV19 | . | TGTGCCAGTTCCGACCCTCGGGGAATATCCCCTCTGGGTGAGCAGTTCTTC | CASSDPRGISPLGEQFF
TRBJ2-7 | few | TRBV14 | . | TGTGCCAGCTCAGGCGTCGACGAGCAGTACTTC | CASSGVDEQYF
TRBJ2-3 | few | TRBV4-1 | . | TGCGCCAGCAGCCAAGAGGGGACTAGCACAGATACGCAGTATTTT | CASSQEGTSTDTQYF
TRBJ1-2 | few | TRBV19 | . | TGTGCCAGCATAGACCCAGGAGATAACTATGGCTACACCTTC | CASIDPGDNYGYTF
TRBJ1-1 | many | TRBV6-2/TRBV6-3 | . | TGTGCCAGCAGTTCACAGGGTATGAACACTGAAGCTTTCTTT | CASSSQGMNTEAFF
TRBJ1-5 | many | TRBV24-1 | . | TGTGCCACCAGTCTGGGCAGCGGGCCCCAGCATTTT | CATSLGSGPQHF
TRBJ2-3 | . | TRBV6-2/TRBV6-3 | . | TGTGCCGGGAGGCTGGACGACCTAGGTACGCAGTATTTT | CAGRLDDLGTQYF
TRBJ2-1 | . | TRBV7-2 | . | TGTGCCAGCAGCTTAGTGGGGCCGGCTTTGAATGAGCAGTTCTTC | CASSLVGPALNEQFF
TRBJ2-3 | many | TRBV28 | TRBD2 | TGTGCCAGCAGCTCTAATAGCGGGAGAGGGACAGATACGCAGTATTTT | CASSSNSGRGTDTQYF
TRBJ2-1 | few | TRBV12-5 | TRBD2 | TGTGCTAGTGGTGGGCCTAAAGCGGGAAAGTACAATGAGCAGTTCTTC | CASGGPKAGKYNEQFF
TRBJ2-7 | few | TRBV14 | . | TGTGCCAGCAGCCATCCCAGCGGGGAGCAGTACTTC | CASSHPSGEQYF
TRBJ1-5 | few | TRBV19 | . | TGTGCCAGTAGTATGAGGTGGGACGGGAATCAGCCCCAGCATTTT | CASSMRWDGNQPQHF
TRBJ2-3 | many | TRBV27 | . | TGTGCCAGCAGTTCGTTCACAGATACGCAGTATTTT | CASSSFTDTQYF
TRBJ2-5 | few | TRBV20-1 | TRBD1 | TGCAGTGCTAGAGATGGGCCCAGGGGGAAAGAGACCCAGTACTTC | CSARDGPRGKETQYF
TRBJ1-3 | . | TRBV5-1 | . | TGCGCCAGCAGGTCAGGGGACCACTCTGGAAACACCATATATTTT | CASRSGDHSGNTIYF
TRBJ2-1 | . | TRBV5-1 | . | TGCGCCAGCAGCGCGGAAGGACAGTCTTCCAATGAGCAGTTCTTC | CASSAEGQSSNEQFF
TRBJ2-7 | many | TRBV12-3/TRBV12-4 | TRBD2 | TGTGCCAGCAGTTTTAGACTAGCGGGAGATAACTACGAGCAGTACTTC | CASSFRLAGDNYEQYF
TRBJ2-7 | many | TRBV10-3 | TRBD1 | TGTGCCATCAGTGGACAGGGCCAAACCTACGAGCAGTACTTC | CAISGQGQTYEQYF
TRBJ2-3 | . | TRBV11-2 | TRBD2 | TGTGCCAGCAGCTGGGGACTAGCAAGCAATACGCAGTATTTT | CASSWGLASNTQYF
TRBJ2-7 | few | TRBV7-2 | TRBD2 | TGTGCCAGCAGCCATCCGGGACTAGCGAGAGTAAGTCTCGACGAGCAGTACTTC | CASSHPGLARVSLDEQYF
TRBJ1-1 | many | TRBV11-2 | TRBD1 | TGTGCCAGCAGCTTTAGCGGGACAGACAACACTGAAGCTTTCTTT | CASSFSGTDNTEAFF
TRBJ1-2 | . | TRBV27 | TRBD1 | TGTGCCAGCTGGGACAGGGGGCGCGGGGAATTTGGCTACACCTTC | CASWDRGRGEFGYTF
TRBJ1-1 | many | TRBV10-3 | . | TGTGCCATCAGTACCCCCGCTAGGGGTGACACTGAAGCTTTCTTT | CAISTPARGDTEAFF
TRBJ2-5 | many | TRBV7-2 | TRBD2 | TGTGCCAGCAGCTCACGGACTAGCGGGAGGTCGGAGACCCAGTACTTC | CASSSRTSGRSETQYF
TRBJ2-2 | many | TRBV7-9 | . | TGTGCCAGCAGCTCCCAAGGGGGACTACCAAACACCGGGGAGCTGTTTTTT | CASSSQGGLPNTGELFF
TRBJ2-2 | many | TRBV4-3 | . | TGCGCCAGCAGCCAAGTAGGGCCGGCCGGGGAGCTGTTTTTT | CASSQVGPAGELFF
TRBJ1-5 | few | TRBV12-3/TRBV12-4 | . | TGTGCCAGCACAATAGGAAATCAGCCCCAGCATTTT | CASTIGNQPQHF
TRBJ2-3 | . | TRBV28 | TRBD1 | TGTGCCAGCAGTCCCATGGGACAGGGGGCGATGACAGATACGCAGTATTTT | CASSPMGQGAMTDTQYF
TRBJ2-7 | few | TRBV4-1 | . | TGCGCCAGCAGCCAAGAACCCCTGAGCTCCTACGAGCAGTACTTC | CASSQEPLSSYEQYF
TRBJ2-7 | many | TRBV6-5 | . | TGTGCCAGCAGTTGGTTCGCCTACGAGCAGTACTTC | CASSWFAYEQYF
TRBJ1-5 | . | TRBV10-2 | . | TGCGCCAGCAGTGAAAGACATCAGCCCCAGCATTTT | CASSERHQPQHF
TRBJ2-1 | . | TRBV7-9 | . | TGTGCCAGCAGCACCACCGGCCCTCAGGGAAATGAGCAGTTCTTC | CASSTTGPQGNEQFF
TRBJ2-1 | . | TRBV10-1 | . | TGCGCCAGCAGTGAGGACCCCGATGACAATGAGCAGTTCTTC | CASSEDPDDNEQFF
TRBJ2-7 | many | TRBV13 | . | TGTGCCAGCAGCACAAGTCCTGGGGGCAGGTCAAAGCAGTACTTC | CASSTSPGGRSKQYF